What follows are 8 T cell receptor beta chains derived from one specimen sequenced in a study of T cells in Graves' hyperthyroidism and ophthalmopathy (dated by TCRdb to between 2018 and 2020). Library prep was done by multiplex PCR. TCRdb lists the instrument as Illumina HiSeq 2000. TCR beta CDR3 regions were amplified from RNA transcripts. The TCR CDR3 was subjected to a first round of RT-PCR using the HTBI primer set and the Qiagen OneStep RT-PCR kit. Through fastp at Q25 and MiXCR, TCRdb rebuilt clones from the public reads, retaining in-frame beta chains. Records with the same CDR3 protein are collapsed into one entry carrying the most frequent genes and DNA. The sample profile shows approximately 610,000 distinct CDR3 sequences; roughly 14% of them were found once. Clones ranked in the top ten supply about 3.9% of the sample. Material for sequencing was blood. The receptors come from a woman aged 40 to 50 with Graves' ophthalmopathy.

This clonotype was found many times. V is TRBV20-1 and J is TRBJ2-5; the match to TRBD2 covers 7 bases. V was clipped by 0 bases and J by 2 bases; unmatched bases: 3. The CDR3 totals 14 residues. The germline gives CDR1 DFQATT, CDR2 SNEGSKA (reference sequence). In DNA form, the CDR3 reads TGCAGTGCTAGAGATATGGGACTACAAGAGACCCAGTACTTC. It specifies CSARDMGLQETQYF.

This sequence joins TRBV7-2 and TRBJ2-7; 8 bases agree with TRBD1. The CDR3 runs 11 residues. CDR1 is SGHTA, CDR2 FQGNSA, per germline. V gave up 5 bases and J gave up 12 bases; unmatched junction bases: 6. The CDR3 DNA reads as TGTGCCAGCAGCACGGACAGGGTTAGGTACTTC. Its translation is CASSTDRVRYF.

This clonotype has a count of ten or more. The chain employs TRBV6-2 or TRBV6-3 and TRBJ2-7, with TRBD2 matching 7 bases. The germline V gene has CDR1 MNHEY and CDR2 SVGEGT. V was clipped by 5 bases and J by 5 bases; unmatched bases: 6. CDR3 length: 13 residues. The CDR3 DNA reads TGTGCCAGCAGTCCCTCAGGGACTAACGAGCAGTACTTC. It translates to CASSPSGTNEQYF.

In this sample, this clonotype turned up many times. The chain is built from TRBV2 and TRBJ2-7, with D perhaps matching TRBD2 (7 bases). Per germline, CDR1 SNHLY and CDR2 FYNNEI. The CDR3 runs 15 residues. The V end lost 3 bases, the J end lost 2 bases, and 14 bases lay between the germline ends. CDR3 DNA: TGTGCCAGCAGTGAGGAGGGGGGGGCGGCCTACGAGCAGTACTTC. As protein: CASSEEGGAAYEQYF. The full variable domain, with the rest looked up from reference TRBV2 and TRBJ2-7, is EPEVTQTPSHQVTQMGQEVILRCVPISNHLYFYWYRQILGQKVEFLVSFYNNEISEKSEIFDDQFSVERPDGSNFTLKIRSTKLEDSAMYFCASSEEGGAAYEQYFGPGTRLTVT.

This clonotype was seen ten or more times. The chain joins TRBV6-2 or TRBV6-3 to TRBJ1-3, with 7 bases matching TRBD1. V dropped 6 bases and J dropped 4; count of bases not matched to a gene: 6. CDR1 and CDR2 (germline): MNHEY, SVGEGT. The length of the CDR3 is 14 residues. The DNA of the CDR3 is TGTGCCAGCAGAAACCAGGGGGACGGAAACACCATATATTTT. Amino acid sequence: CASRNQGDGNTIYF.

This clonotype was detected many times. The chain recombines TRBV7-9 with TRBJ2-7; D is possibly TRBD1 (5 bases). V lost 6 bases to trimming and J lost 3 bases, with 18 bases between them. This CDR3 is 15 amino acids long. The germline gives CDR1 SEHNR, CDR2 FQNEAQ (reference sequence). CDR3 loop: CASSPGRGFFYEQYF. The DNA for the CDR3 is TGTGCCAGCAGTCCCGGAAGGGGTTTCTTCTACGAGCAGTACTTC.

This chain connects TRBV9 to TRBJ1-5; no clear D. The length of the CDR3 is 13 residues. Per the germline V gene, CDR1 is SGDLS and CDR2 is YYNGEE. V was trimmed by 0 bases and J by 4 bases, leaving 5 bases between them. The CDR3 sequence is CASSVDENQPQHF. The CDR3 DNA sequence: TGTGCCAGCAGCGTAGATGAAAATCAGCCCCAGCATTTT. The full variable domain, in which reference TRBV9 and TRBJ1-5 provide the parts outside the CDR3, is DSGVTQTPKHLITATGQRVTLRCSPRSGDLSVYWYQQSLDQGLQFLIQYYNGEERAKGNILERFSAQQFPDLHSELNLSSLELGDSALYFCASSVDENQPQHFGDGTRLSIL.

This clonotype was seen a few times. CDR3 in DNA: TGTGCCAGCTCGCCAGGGGACTACACCGGGGAGCTGTTTTTT. The encoded protein is CASSPGDYTGELFF. The J gene is TRBJ2-2, the V gene TRBV18, with D possibly called TRBD1 or TRBD2 (6 bases each). Per germline, CDR1 KGHSH and CDR2 LQKENI. V dropped 6 bases and J dropped 3 bases, with 11 bases sitting between them. The CDR3 has 14 amino acids.